This is a list of T cell receptor beta chains from one sample in a study of cytomegalovirus exposure and HLA in healthy donors. Generated by immunoSEQ multiplex PCR, the TCRdb table keeps only in-frame clones and is missing some. The data show some 110,000 clones, with around 78% seen just once and less than 4.5% held by the top ten. Sequencing input: PBMCs. The receptor set was obtained from a man aged 40-49 years in good health and CMV-seronegative. Each CDR3 is given with its conserved first and last residue. The D gene is left open where the match is weak. For some rows the clone size is stated as once, few or many, or as a class when expanded; others skip it.

>TRBJ2-4|TRBV29-1|once|NA
TGCAGCGTTGTTTCCAGAGCCAAAAACATTCAGTACTTC
CSVVSRAKNIQYF
>TRBJ2-7|TRBV7-2|NA|TRBD2
TGTGCCAGCAGCTTACGAGCGGGGGATTCCGCCGAGCAGTACTTC
CASSLRAGDSAEQYF
>TRBJ2-4|TRBV5-5|NA|NA
TGTGCCAGCAGCTTAGGGGTGCTACAGGGCGGCATTCAGTACTTC
CASSLGVLQGGIQYF
>TRBJ1-2|TRBV9|NA|NA
TGTGCCAGCAGCTCCTATCAGGGGAGAGATGGCTACACCTTC
CASSSYQGRDGYTF
>TRBJ2-7|TRBV19|NA|NA
TGTGCCAGTAGTATAGGCACTACCTACGAGCAGTACTTC
CASSIGTTYEQYF
>TRBJ1-1|TRBV5-6|few|NA
TGTGCCAGCAGCTTGGCTGGCCGGGTGAACACTGAAGCTTTCTTT
CASSLAGRVNTEAFF
>TRBJ2-1|TRBV7-7|NA|NA
TGTGCCAGCAGCCCGTCGGCGGCAGGGGACGAGCAGTTCTTC
CASSPSAAGDEQFF
>TRBJ2-7|TRBV6-1|NA|NA
TGTGCCAGCACTTCCTCCTACGAGCAGTACTTC
CASTSSYEQYF
>TRBJ1-5|TRBV19|NA|NA
TGTGCCAGTATAAGTCAGAACAATCAGCCCCAGCATTTT
CASISQNNQPQHF
>TRBJ1-1|TRBV19|NA|TRBD1
TGTGCCAGTAGTAGGGACAGGGGGAACACTGAAGCTTTCTTT
CASSRDRGNTEAFF
>TRBJ2-2|TRBV7-2|NA|TRBD2
TGTGCCAGCAGACATCAGCGGGAGAACACCGGGGAGCTGTTTTTT
CASRHQRENTGELFF
>TRBJ1-1|TRBV7-2|NA|NA
TGTGCCAGCAGCTTAGGGTACAGGGACGGGGCTGAAGCTTTCTTT
CASSLGYRDGAEAFF
>TRBJ2-2|TRBV9|NA|TRBD2
TGTGCCAGCAGAGAGTCTAGCGGGGGGAAGGGCGGGGAGCTGTTTTTT
CASRESSGGKGGELFF
>TRBJ1-5|TRBV7-9|NA|NA
TGTGCCAGCAGCCGTGACACTAGCAATCAGCCCCAGCATTTT
CASSRDTSNQPQHF